This T cell receptor beta chain emerged from a study of cytomegalovirus exposure and HLA in healthy donors. Losses at the gene ends were 4 bases for V and 1 base for J; bases not matched to a gene: 4. The CDR3 length is 15 residues. The germline gives CDR1 MDHEN, CDR2 SYDVKM. PCR used 60 Vbeta primers and 13 Jbeta primers. The data were produced by immunoSEQ multiplex PCR, yet TCRdb's version contains in-frame clones alone and is incomplete. The sample includes some 77,000 clones, 75% to 85% seen only once; the top ten take around 32%. This TCR was sampled from a man aged 45-60 years in good health and CMV-seropositive. The rearrangement uses TRBV28 and TRBJ2-1; 7 bases map to TRBD1. The sequencing sample was made of PBMCs. This chain's CDR3 is CASSYTGESYNEQFF. The CDR3 nucleotides are TGTGCCAGCAGTTATACAGGGGAATCCTACAATGAGCAGTTCTTC.